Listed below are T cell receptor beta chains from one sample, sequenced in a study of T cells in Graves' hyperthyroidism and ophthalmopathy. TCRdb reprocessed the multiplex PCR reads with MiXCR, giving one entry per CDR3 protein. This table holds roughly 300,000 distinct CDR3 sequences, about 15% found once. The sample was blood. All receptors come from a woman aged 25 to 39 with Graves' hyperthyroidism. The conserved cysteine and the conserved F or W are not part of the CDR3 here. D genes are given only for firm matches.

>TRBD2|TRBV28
ASSSSLAGATYEQY
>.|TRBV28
ASSLSLRPNYGYT
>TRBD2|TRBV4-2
ASSPSSGSTGELF
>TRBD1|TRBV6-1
ASSPLGGGGELF
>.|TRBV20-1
SARDGKGSDTQY
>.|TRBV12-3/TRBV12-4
ASSPVTENEKLF
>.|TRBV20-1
SAREGGARNYGYT
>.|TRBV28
ASSLRSNEQF
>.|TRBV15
ATSRDGLTEAF
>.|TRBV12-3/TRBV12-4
ASSPSLAGDTQY
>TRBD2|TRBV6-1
ASSSGGWDTQY
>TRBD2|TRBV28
ASSFSGLAGVEQF
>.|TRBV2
ASSEVENTIY
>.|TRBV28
ASRKRGSYNEQF
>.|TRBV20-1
SAPGHGRSNQPQH
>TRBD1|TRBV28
ASSTIPGGQGVYEQY
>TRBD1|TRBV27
ASTTGGRRVYSPLH
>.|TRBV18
ASSPLGPNTEAF
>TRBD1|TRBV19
ASSIGLGTGAYNEQF
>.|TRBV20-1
SASPNSNSNQPQH
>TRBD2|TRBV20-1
SASGAGETQY
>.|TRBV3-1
ASSQVPGSNQPQH
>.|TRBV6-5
ASSYFEGAGELF
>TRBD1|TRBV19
ASSIGTVNYGYT
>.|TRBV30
AWSATGTANEKLF
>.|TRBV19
ASRAGSRNEKLF
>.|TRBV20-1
SAPRDATEAF
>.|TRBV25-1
ASSDFFDSYEQY
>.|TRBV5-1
ASSLSGRETGELF
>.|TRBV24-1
ATSDRGRTDTQY
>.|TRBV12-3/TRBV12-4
ASSLFKWGGDTEAF
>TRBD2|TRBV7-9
ASSAGLAEIDTQY
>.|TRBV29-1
SVDGQHTEAF